This T cell receptor (beta chain) stems from a study of cytomegalovirus exposure and HLA in healthy donors. Study background: Genetic ancestry analysis placed approximately 79% of the roughly 400 donors that were genotyped in the Caucasian-associated cluster.

Germline lookup yields CDR1 MGHRA and CDR2 YSYEKL. The V end was cut by 2 bases, the J end by 0 bases, with 8 bases between. The CDR3 covers 14 residues. With 60 Vbeta and 13 Jbeta primers, the PCR was carried out. Method: immunoSEQ multiplex PCR; TCRdb's copy keeps in-frame clones and lacks some. The table includes about 95,000 clones, around 70% detected once. The TCR comes from a man between 60 and 75 years old in good health and CMV-seronegative. The sequenced material came from PBMCs. V gene TRBV4-1 combines with J gene TRBJ2-7, with TRBD2 as a possible D gene (5 bases). In DNA form, the CDR3 reads TGCGCCAGCAGCCAATCGGGGTTCTCCTACGAGCAGTACTTC. It specifies CASSQSGFSYEQYF.